What follows are 22 T cell receptor beta chains derived from one specimen sequenced in a study of blood T cell repertoires in COVID-19. Libraries were prepared by immunoSEQ multiplex PCR; TCRdb keeps only in-frame clonotypes and omits some of them. The data contain almost 250,000 clones, 86% of them singletons. Sequenced sample: peripheral blood. These receptors were obtained from a woman aged 55-70 years who had recovered from COVID-19.

The chain carries TRBV5-1 and TRBJ1-4; no reliable D call. CDR3 length: 18 residues. Germline lookup yields CDR1 SGHRS and CDR2 YFSETQ. V lost 4 bases, J lost 7 bases, and 26 bases lay in between. In nucleotides, the CDR3 is TGCGCCAGCAGCGGCTTAAAACCAAGAGGGAGGCGAATTGAAAAACTGTTTTTT. Residues: CASSGLKPRGRRIEKLFF.

The chain carries TRBV7-2 and TRBJ2-3; D is undetermined. CDR1 and CDR2 from the germline V gene are SGHTA and FQGNSA. CDR3 length: 13 amino acids. Trimming left V 6 bases short and J 2 bases short, with 9 bases between. The CDR3 DNA sequence: TGTGCCAGCAGATACATACCCACAGATACGCAGTATTTT. Amino acid sequence: CASRYIPTDTQYF.

The J gene is TRBJ2-1, the V gene TRBV11-2, with 7 bases fitting TRBD1. CDR1 is SGHAT, CDR2 FQNNGV, per germline. The CDR3 is 13 amino acids. J gave up 7 bases and V 4 bases, and 4 bases lay outside the gene matches. In DNA, the CDR3 is TGTGCCAGCAGCTCCGGACAGGTGAATGAGCAGTTCTTC. This translates into CASSSGQVNEQFF.

This rearrangement joins TRBV18 to TRBJ2-1, with D perhaps TRBD2 (5 bases). CDR1 and CDR2 from the germline V gene are KGHSH and LQKENI. The CDR3 has 16 amino acids. Trimming removed 0 bases from V and 7 bases from J, with 16 bases in between. The CDR3 here is CASSPPGSESGNEQFF. The DNA for the CDR3 is TGTGCCAGCTCACCACCAGGTAGCGAGTCGGGGAATGAGCAGTTCTTC.

This chain joins TRBV4-3 and TRBJ1-6; D remains unclear. V was clipped by 6 bases and J by 5 bases, with 14 bases between them. The CDR3 loop spans 15 amino acids. Germline lookup yields CDR1 LGHNA and CDR2 YSLEER. CDR3 in DNA: TGCGCCAGCAGATTTCACGACGGGGATAATTCACCCCTCCACTTT. Its protein is CASRFHDGDNSPLHF.

The V gene is TRBV11-2, the J gene TRBJ2-3; D might be TRBD2 (5 bases). This CDR3 region has 17 residues. The germline CDR1 and CDR2 sequences are SGHAT and FQNNGV. V was trimmed by 5 bases and J by 4 bases, leaving 22 bases between them. This CDR3 reads CASSPRRTRTFADTQYF. CDR3 sequence (DNA): TGTGCCAGCAGCCCCCGTAGAACTAGGACCTTCGCAGATACGCAGTATTTT.

The chain combines TRBV7-2 with TRBJ2-5; TRBD2 matches 7 bases. There are 17 residues in the CDR3. Germline loops: CDR1 SGHTA, CDR2 FQGNSA. V lost 2 bases and J lost 2; bases outside the gene matches: 11. CDR3 region: CASSLLLGRLAQETQYF. The CDR3 coding sequence is TGTGCCAGCAGCTTACTCCTCGGTCGACTAGCTCAAGAGACCCAGTACTTC.

The V call is TRBV28, the J call TRBJ2-1, with TRBD2 matching over 15 bases. The CDR3 contains 16 residues. Losses at the gene ends were 3 bases for V and 10 bases for J; bases not matched to a gene: 7. Germline V gene sequence: CDR1 MDHEN, CDR2 SYDVKM. CDR3 coding DNA: TGTGCCAGCAGTTTTGCCGGGACTAGCGGGGGGCGAGAGCAGTTCTTC. The encoded protein is CASSFAGTSGGREQFF.

The J gene is TRBJ1-5, the V gene TRBV18; the match to TRBD1 covers 9 bases. Germline V gene data show CDR1 as KGHSH and CDR2 as LQKENI. This CDR3 is built from 14 residues. The ends lost 3 bases at V and 7 bases at J; junction bases unmatched: 4. The chain's CDR3 is CASSPGGTGQPQHF. In DNA form, the CDR3 reads TGTGCCAGCTCACCGGGGGGGACAGGGCAGCCCCAGCATTTT.

This clone has more than one count but fewer than ten. V usage is TRBV28 and J usage is TRBJ1-1, with no clear D. V was shortened by 5 bases and J by 6 bases, with 7 bases between the two germline ends. CDR3 length equals 11 residues. CDR1 MDHEN and CDR2 SYDVKM come from the germline V gene. CDR3: CASSSEAEAFF. DNA of the CDR3: TGTGCCAGCAGTAGCGAAGCTGAAGCTTTCTTT.

The chain carries TRBV19 and TRBJ2-6; 7 nucleotides line up with TRBD2. The V segment lost 5 bases and the J segment 0 bases; nucleotides outside the gene matches: 10. Germline CDR1 is LNHDA and CDR2 is SQIVND (reference sequence). This CDR3 is built from 18 residues. Here the CDR3 DNA reads TGTGCCAGTAGTTGGGGGAGGGGCCTTCTCTCTGGGGCCAACGTCCTGACTTTC. Residues: CASSWGRGLLSGANVLTF.

The chain combines TRBV6-1 with TRBJ1-5; 12 nucleotides align to TRBD1. The germline V gene encodes CDR1 MNHNS and CDR2 SASEGT. The length of the CDR3 is 20 residues. Trimming removed 4 bases from V and 2 bases from J; junction bases left unmatched: 15. The CDR3 DNA reads TGTGCCAGCAGTGCCGGTGGGGGACAGGGGGCCGAATCGGGCAATCAGCCCCAGCATTTT. Translation gives CASSAGGGQGAESGNQPQHF.

The chain is built from TRBV24-1 and TRBJ1-1, with D possibly TRBD1 on 6 matching bases. The germline V gene encodes CDR1 KGHDR and CDR2 SFDVKD. Trimming took 8 bases from V and 2 from J, leaving 23 bases between them. CDR3 length: 17 amino acids. This chain's CDR3 is CATNGGRGQLSNTEAFF. The CDR3 nucleotides read TGTGCCACCAATGGAGGAAGAGGACAGCTCTCTAACACTGAAGCTTTCTTT.

The CDR3 DNA sequence: TGTGCCAGCAGCAAGGGGCTAGCGGGGGGGCCTCGCAATGAGCAGTTCTTC. Translation gives CASSKGLAGGPRNEQFF. The chain couples TRBV21-1 to TRBJ2-1; the D segment call TRBD2 is taken from the table without a DNA check. TRBV21-1 is a recognized pseudogene. CDR3 length: 17 residues.

The chain recombines TRBV28 with TRBJ2-7; TRBD2 agrees at 10 bases. Germline V gene lookup returns CDR1 MDHEN and CDR2 SYDVKM. This CDR3 has 17 residues. V dropped 6 bases and J dropped 1; count of bases not matched to a gene: 12. The CDR3: CASSILSSGGISYEQYF. CDR3 sequence (DNA): TGTGCCAGCAGCATCTTGTCTAGCGGGGGCATATCCTACGAGCAGTACTTC.

The chain is built from TRBV5-1 and TRBJ1-2; 9 bases line up with TRBD1. Per the germline V gene, CDR1 is SGHRS and CDR2 is YFSETQ. Trimming cost V 4 bases and J 0 bases; bases outside gene matches: 7. This CDR3 is 16 amino acids long. CDR3 region: CASSPTGGGSNYGYTF. In nucleotides, the CDR3 is TGCGCCAGCAGCCCGACAGGGGGAGGATCTAACTATGGCTACACCTTC.

The chain uses TRBV7-2 and TRBJ2-3; the match to TRBD2 covers 11 bases. The V segment lost 2 bases and the J segment 5 bases; nucleotides outside the gene matches: 3. Germline V CDR1 and CDR2: SGHTA, FQGNSA. The CDR3 is made up of 15 amino acids. CDR3 nucleotide sequence: TGTGCCAGCAGCTTAAGGGGACTAGCGGTAGATACGCAGTATTTT. Amino acids: CASSLRGLAVDTQYF.

The CDR3 here is CASSLTAGLDSPLHF. The DNA of the CDR3 is TGTGCCAGCAGCTTAACGGCGGGGTTGGATTCACCCCTCCACTTT. The genes are TRBV7-3 and TRBJ1-6; no definite D call. The CDR3 runs 15 residues. The V end was cut by 0 bases, the J end by 8 bases, with 11 bases between. The germline CDR1 and CDR2 sequences are SGHTA and FQGTGA.

This rearrangement joins TRBV19 to TRBJ2-7; TRBD1 agrees at 7 bases. Germline V CDR1 and CDR2: LNHDA, SQIVND (reference sequence). Trimming at V came to 8 bases and at J to 6 bases, leaving 10 bases not matched to a gene. CDR3 length: 13 residues. The CDR3 is CASSDRALGEQYF. As DNA, the CDR3 is TGTGCCAGTTCAGACAGGGCCCTAGGCGAGCAGTACTTC.

J is TRBJ1-3 and V is TRBV7-9; D not resolved. V was shortened by 0 bases and J by 7 bases, with 10 bases between the two germline ends. Germline V gene lookup returns CDR1 SEHNR and CDR2 FQNEAQ (reference sequence). The CDR3 has 14 residues. CDR3 residues: CASSLAEPTNTIYF. The CDR3 DNA sequence: TGTGCCAGCAGCTTAGCGGAGCCCACGAACACCATATATTTT.

CDR3 sequence reads: CASSVGPPPRTGNTGELFF. The CDR3 nucleotides are TGTGCCAGCAGCGTTGGCCCCCCTCCCAGGACAGGGAACACCGGGGAGCTGTTTTTT. V gene TRBV9 combines with J gene TRBJ2-2; 7 nucleotides match TRBD1. The CDR3 has 19 residues. Looked up from germline, CDR1 is SGDLS and CDR2 is YYNGEE. V lost 2 bases and J lost 1; bases outside the gene matches: 14.

This sequence joins TRBV4-3 and TRBJ1-3; D gene uncertain. V shed 3 bases and J shed 2 bases, with 14 bases lying between them. The CDR3 runs 16 residues. Looked up from germline, CDR1 is LGHNA and CDR2 is YSLEER. CDR3 region: CASSQHQKAPGNTIYF. The CDR3 DNA follows: TGCGCCAGCAGCCAGCACCAAAAAGCCCCTGGAAACACCATATATTTT.